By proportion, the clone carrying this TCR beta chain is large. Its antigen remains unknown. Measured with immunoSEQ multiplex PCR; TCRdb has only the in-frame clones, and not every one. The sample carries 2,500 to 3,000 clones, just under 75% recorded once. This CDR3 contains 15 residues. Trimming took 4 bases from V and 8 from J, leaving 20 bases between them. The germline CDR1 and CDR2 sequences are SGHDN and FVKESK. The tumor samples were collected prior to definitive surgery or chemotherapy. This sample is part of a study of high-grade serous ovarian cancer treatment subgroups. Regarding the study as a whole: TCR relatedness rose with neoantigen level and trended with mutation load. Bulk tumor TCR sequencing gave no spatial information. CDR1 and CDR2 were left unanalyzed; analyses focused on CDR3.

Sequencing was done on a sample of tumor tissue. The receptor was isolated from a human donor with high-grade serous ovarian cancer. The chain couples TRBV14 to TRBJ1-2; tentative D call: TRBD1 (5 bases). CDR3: CASSPYTLRGEGYTF. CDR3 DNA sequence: TGTGCCAGCAGCCCCTATACCTTAAGAGGGGAAGGCTACACCTTC.